Included here is one T cell receptor (beta chain) sequence, with context. The V gene lost 4 bases and the J gene lost 1 base, with 9 bases spanning the gap. Per germline, CDR1 SGHRS and CDR2 YFSETQ. The CDR3 has 14 residues. The sample originates from a study of blood T cell repertoires in COVID-19. Study information: Whether acute or convalescent, the COVID-19 samples came from the United States, Italy and Spain.

Authors' methods: Amplification from reference gene primers served as the basis for estimated nucleated cell counts. Here immunoSEQ multiplex PCR was the method, and the copy in TCRdb shows in-frame clones only, minus some. That table furnishes V, J and clone size, whereas the DNA furnished D and trimming. The sample shows about 99,000 clones, roughly 89% of them seen only once. This TCR was sampled from a man in his 70s with active or convalescent COVID-19. What was sequenced was peripheral blood. The J gene is TRBJ1-3, the V gene TRBV5-1; no firm D call. CDR3 nucleotide sequence: TGCGCCAGCAGCCAAACAACGTCTGGAAACACCATATATTTT. Protein sequence: CASSQTTSGNTIYF.